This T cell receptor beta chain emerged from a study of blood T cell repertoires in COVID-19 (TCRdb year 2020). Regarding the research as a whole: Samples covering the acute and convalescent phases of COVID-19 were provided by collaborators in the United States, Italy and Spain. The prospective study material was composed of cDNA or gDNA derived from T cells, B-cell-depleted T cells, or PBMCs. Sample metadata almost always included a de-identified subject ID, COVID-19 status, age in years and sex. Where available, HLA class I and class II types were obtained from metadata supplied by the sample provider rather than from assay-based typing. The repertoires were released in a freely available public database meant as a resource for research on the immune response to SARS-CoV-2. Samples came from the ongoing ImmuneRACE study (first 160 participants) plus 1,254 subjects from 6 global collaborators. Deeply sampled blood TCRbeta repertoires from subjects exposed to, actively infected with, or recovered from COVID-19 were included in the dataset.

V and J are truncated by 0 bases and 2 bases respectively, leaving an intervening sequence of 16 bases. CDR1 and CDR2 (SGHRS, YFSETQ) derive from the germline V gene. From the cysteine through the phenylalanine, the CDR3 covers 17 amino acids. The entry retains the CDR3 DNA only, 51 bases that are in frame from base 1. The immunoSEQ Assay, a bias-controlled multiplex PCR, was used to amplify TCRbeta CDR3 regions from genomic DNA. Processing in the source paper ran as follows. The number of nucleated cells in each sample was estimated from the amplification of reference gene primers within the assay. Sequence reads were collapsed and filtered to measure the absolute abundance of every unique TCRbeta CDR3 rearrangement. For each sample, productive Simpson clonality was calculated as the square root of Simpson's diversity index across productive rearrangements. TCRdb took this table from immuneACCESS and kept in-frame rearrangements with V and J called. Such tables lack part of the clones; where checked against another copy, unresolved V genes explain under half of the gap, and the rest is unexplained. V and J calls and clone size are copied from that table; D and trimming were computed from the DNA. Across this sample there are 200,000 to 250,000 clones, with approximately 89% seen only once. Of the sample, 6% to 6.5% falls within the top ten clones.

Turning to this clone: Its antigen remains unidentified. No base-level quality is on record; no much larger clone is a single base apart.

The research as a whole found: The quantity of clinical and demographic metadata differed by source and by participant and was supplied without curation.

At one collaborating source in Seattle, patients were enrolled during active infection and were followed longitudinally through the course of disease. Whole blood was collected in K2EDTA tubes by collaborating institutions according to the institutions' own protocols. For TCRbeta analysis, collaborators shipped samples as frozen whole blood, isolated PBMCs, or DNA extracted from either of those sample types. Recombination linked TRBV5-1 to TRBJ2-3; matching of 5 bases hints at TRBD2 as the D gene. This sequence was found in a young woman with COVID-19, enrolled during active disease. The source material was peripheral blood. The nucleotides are TGCGCCAGCAGCTTGGTATCCCCCCCTAGCTCCACAGATACGCAGTATTTT. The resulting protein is CASSLVSPPSSTDTQYF.